This T cell receptor (beta chain) was documented in a study of T cells in Graves' hyperthyroidism and ophthalmopathy. Authors of the study amplified TCR beta CDR3 regions from RNA transcripts. Primed by the HTBI set, a first-round RT-PCR was run on the TCR CDR3. From the multiplex PCR reads, TCRdb called clonotypes with MiXCR, one entry per CDR3 protein. The sample carries approximately 600,000 distinct CDR3 sequences, under 25% recorded once. J was trimmed by 5 bases and V by 2 bases; bases with no gene match: 9. Germline CDR1 reads MNHEY; CDR2 reads SVGEGT. CDR3 length equals 18 residues. The chain employs TRBV6-2 or TRBV6-3 and TRBJ2-2; 12 bases agree with TRBD2. Sample: blood. The receptor comes from a man aged 25 to 45 with Graves' ophthalmopathy. The CDR3 DNA follows: TGTGCCAGCAGTTACCGGACTAGCGGGACAAGTAGGACCGGGGAGCTGTTTTTT. It encodes CASSYRTSGTSRTGELFF.